Below, 30 T cell receptor beta chains from the same sample are listed, as sequenced in a study of shared clonotypes between healthy human individuals (dated by TCRdb to about 2020). The library was generated by the immunoSEQ multiplex PCR assay. As stored in TCRdb, this immuneACCESS dataset retains in-frame rearrangements with V and J assigned. A fraction of the clones does not appear; measured against another copy, unresolved V genes explain less than half of the discrepancy, and the remainder lacks a known reason. A total of about 2.3 million clones appear in this sample, roughly 92% of them only once. Approximately 0.39% of the sample rests with the top ten. The sample comprised naive CD4+ T cells from PBMCs. What the cell subset or site label conveys for this sample: CD45RA+ positively selected. Every receptor here comes from a man aged 18 to 35 in good health. Some clones in this sample may be carry-over from other donors' samples.

The V and J genes are TRBV7-9 and TRBJ2-2, with a weak D call TRBD2 (6 bases). Trimming left V 4 bases short and J 1 base short, with 10 bases between. Germline lookup yields CDR1 SEHNR and CDR2 FQNEAQ (reference sequence). CDR3 length: 15 residues. The CDR3 reads CASSSPGLNTGELFF. As DNA, the CDR3 is TGTGCCAGCAGCTCCCCGGGACTGAACACCGGGGAGCTGTTTTTT. The full variable domain, with the rest looked up from reference TRBV7-9 and TRBJ2-2, is DTGVSQNPRHKITKRGQNVTFRCDPISEHNRLYWYRQTLGQGPEFLTYFQNEAQLEKSRLLSDRFSAERPKGSFSTLEIQRTEQGDSAMYLCASSSPGLNTGELFFGEGSRLTVL.

For this clone: Other DNA variants within this sample encode the same CDR3. The chain uses TRBV5-1 and TRBJ1-4; D remains ambiguous. Germline CDR1 and CDR2: SGHRS and YFSETQ. The CDR3 totals 13 residues. Trimming pared 4 bases from V and 3 bases from J, leaving 7 bases between. This CDR3 reads CASSPDPNEKLFF. DNA of the CDR3: TGCGCCAGCAGCCCTGATCCTAATGAAAAACTGTTTTTT. The full variable domain, rest sourced from reference TRBV5-1 and TRBJ1-4, is KAGVTQTPRYLIKTRGQQVTLSCSPISGHRSVSWYQQTPGQGLQFLFEYFSETQRNKGNFPGRFSGRQFSNSRSEMNVSTLELGDSALYLCASSPDPNEKLFFGSGTQLSVL.

J is TRBJ1-4 and V is TRBV6-5, with 8 bases identical to TRBD1. V shed 3 bases and J 10 bases; nucleotides not matched to a gene: 7. Per the germline V gene, CDR1 is MNHEY and CDR2 is SVGAGI. This CDR3 has 14 residues. The CDR3 is CASSYLPGGGKLFF. DNA for the CDR3: TGTGCCAGCAGTTATCTTCCAGGGGGCGGAAAACTGTTTTTT.

CDR3 protein: CASRDLGRTEAFF. The DNA of the CDR3 is TGTGCCAGCAGGGACCTGGGACGCACTGAAGCTTTCTTT. The genes are TRBV2 and TRBJ1-1; tentative D call: TRBD1 (5 bases). The germline CDR1 and CDR2 sequences are SNHLY and FYNNEI. The CDR3 has 13 amino acids. The V end was cut by 6 bases, the J end by 4 bases, with 12 bases between. Full variable domain (rest looked up from reference TRBV2 and TRBJ1-1): EPEVTQTPSHQVTQMGQEVILRCVPISNHLYFYWYRQILGQKVEFLVSFYNNEISEKSEIFDDQFSVERPDGSNFTLKIRSTKLEDSAMYFCASRDLGRTEAFFGQGTRLTVV.

V gene TRBV7-9 combines with J gene TRBJ2-5, with D perhaps matching TRBD1 (6 bases). Trimming shortened V by 2 bases and J by 7 bases, and 14 bases separated the two germline ends. Germline CDR1 and CDR2: SEHNR and FQNEAQ (reference sequence). The CDR3 spans 14 residues. CDR3 in amino acids: CASSLSGIGGTQYF. Written as DNA, the CDR3 is TGTGCCAGCAGCTTATCGGGGATAGGGGGGACCCAGTACTTC.

V and J are TRBV7-9 and TRBJ1-2; no clear D gene. The CDR3 totals 12 residues. Trimming removed 4 bases at V and 7 bases at J, with 10 bases between. Looked up from germline, CDR1 is SEHNR and CDR2 is FQNEAQ (reference sequence). The CDR3 is CASSSEGSGYTF. The CDR3 coding sequence is TGTGCCAGCAGCTCGGAAGGGTCTGGCTACACCTTC.

The gene calls are TRBV6-1 and TRBJ2-7, with D possibly matching TRBD2 (5 bases). V lost 1 base and J 7 bases, leaving 17 bases between the germline ends. The length of the CDR3 is 15 residues. Germline V gene data show CDR1 as MNHNS and CDR2 as SASEGT. CDR3 protein: CASSEGSGIPGEQYF. CDR3 DNA: TGTGCCAGCAGTGAAGGATCAGGAATACCGGGGGAGCAGTACTTC.

This chain uses TRBV7-2 with TRBJ2-2; the D gene is possibly TRBD2 (7 bases). Germline V CDR1 and CDR2: SGHTA, FQGNSA. V was cut by 5 bases and J by 11 bases, with 15 bases left in between. The CDR3 runs to 13 residues. CDR3 sequence reads: CASSPHREGELFF. The CDR3, as DNA: TGTGCCAGCAGCCCCCACAGGGAGGGAGAGCTGTTTTTT.

The V gene is TRBV5-1, the J gene TRBJ2-5; D perhaps matches TRBD1 (6 bases). Per the germline V gene, CDR1 is SGHRS and CDR2 is YFSETQ. Trimming pared 2 bases from V and 1 base from J, leaving 9 bases between. The CDR3 contains 14 residues. CDR3 protein: CASSFPDSQETQYF. In DNA, the CDR3 is TGCGCCAGCAGCTTCCCGGACAGCCAAGAGACCCAGTACTTC.

In regard to this clone: Other DNA sequences of this sample code for an identical CDR3. The chain carries TRBV20-1 and TRBJ2-1; D is ambiguous. The CDR3 has 11 residues. CDR1 and CDR2 (germline): DFQATT, SNEGSKA (reference sequence). Between the trimmed V and J ends, which lost 3 bases and 5 bases, there was a span of 5 bases. This CDR3 is CSASRDNEQFF. In DNA form, the CDR3 reads TGCAGTGCTAGCCGTGACAATGAGCAGTTCTTC.

V usage is TRBV7-2 and J usage is TRBJ1-1; D remains ambiguous. The CDR3 extends over 12 amino acids. The V gene lost 1 base and the J gene lost 10 bases, with 10 bases spanning the gap. Germline CDR1 reads SGHTA; CDR2 reads FQGNSA. The CDR3 loop reads CASSLVERVAFF. The CDR3 coding sequence is TGTGCCAGCAGCTTAGTCGAGCGTGTAGCTTTCTTT.

The V and J genes are TRBV7-8 and TRBJ2-1; no definite D call. Germline V lookup: CDR1 SGHVS, CDR2 FQNEAQ. CDR3 length: 14 amino acids. Trimming took 5 bases from V and 7 from J, leaving 15 bases between them. The CDR3: CASSPGRRKNEQFF. For the CDR3, the DNA is TGTGCCAGCAGCCCCGGGCGTCGGAAAAATGAGCAGTTCTTC.

As for this clone: Compared with germline, one end of the junction differs, possibly owing to a read error. This sequence joins TRBV5-1 and TRBJ2-7; maybe TRBD2 (6 bases). The CDR3 is made up of 15 amino acids. Germline assignment: CDR1 SGHRS and CDR2 YFSETQ. CDR3 loop: CASSPGTYPSYEQYF. The CDR3 bases are TGTGCCAGCAGCCCAGGGACTTACCCCTCCTACGAGCAGTACTTC.

This chain connects TRBV20-1 to TRBJ2-1, with a possible D match to TRBD2 (6 bases). Germline V gene lookup returns CDR1 DFQATT and CDR2 SNEGSKA (reference sequence). The length of the CDR3 is 11 residues. Trimming removed 3 bases at V and 8 bases at J, with 8 bases between. The CDR3, as DNA: TGCAGTGCTAGGAGGGAGGATGAGCAGTTCTTC. This translates into CSARREDEQFF.

The rearrangement uses TRBV20-1 and TRBJ1-3; D not certain. V lost 6 bases, J lost 8 bases, and 11 bases lay in between. Germline CDR1 reads DFQATT; CDR2 reads SNEGSKA (reference sequence). This CDR3 spans 11 amino acids. The CDR3 sequence is CSATYMDTIYF. CDR3 bases: TGCAGTGCCACGTACATGGACACCATATATTTT.

The V gene is TRBV27, the J gene TRBJ1-5, with D possibly TRBD1 on 5 matching bases. The CDR3 length is 17 residues. The V gene lost 8 bases and the J gene lost 0 bases, with 20 bases spanning the gap. Germline CDR1 MNHEY, CDR2 SMNVEV (reference sequence). The CDR3 spells CASSEGPGKYSNQPQHF. CDR3 DNA sequence: TGTGCCAGCTCAGAGGGGCCAGGGAAATATAGCAATCAGCCCCAGCATTTT.

The V call is TRBV30, the J call TRBJ1-5; TRBD1 might be the D (5 bases). V was shortened by 3 bases and J by 13 bases, with 19 bases between the two germline ends. CDR3 length: 13 amino acids. The germline gives CDR1 GTSNPN, CDR2 SVGIG (reference sequence). The chain's CDR3 is CAWSSFGGLKQHF. CDR3 DNA sequence: TGTGCCTGGAGCTCCTTTGGGGGACTAAAACAGCATTTT.

The chain combines TRBV6-5 with TRBJ2-2; perhaps TRBD1 as D (5 bases). CDR3 length: 15 amino acids. Trimming took 6 bases from V and 3 from J, leaving 14 bases between them. Germline CDR1 reads MNHEY; CDR2 reads SVGAGI. The CDR3 here is CASSPPGRDTGELFF. The CDR3 DNA follows: TGTGCCAGCAGCCCGCCGGGCAGGGACACCGGGGAGCTGTTTTTT.

The J gene is TRBJ2-6, the V gene TRBV6-4; unclear D gene. Germline V gene sequence: CDR1 MRHNA, CDR2 SNTAGT. The CDR3 sequence is 16 residues long. V lost 5 bases to trimming and J lost 0 bases, with 11 bases between them. The CDR3: CASSRDGVSGANVLTF. CDR3 DNA: TGTGCCAGCAGTCGCGATGGAGTCTCTGGGGCCAACGTCCTGACTTTC.

This chain joins TRBV7-7 and TRBJ2-5, with D possibly being TRBD1 (6 bases). V was cut by 2 bases and J by 2 bases, with 9 bases left in between. This CDR3 has 14 amino acids. Germline V lookup: CDR1 SSHAT, CDR2 FNYEAQ (reference sequence). CDR3 nucleotide sequence: TGTGCCAGCAGCTTAATCAGGGGACAAGAGACCCAGTACTTC. Amino acids: CASSLIRGQETQYF. The full variable domain, in which reference TRBV7-7 and TRBJ2-5 provide the parts outside the CDR3, is GAGVSQSPRYKVTKRGQDVTLRCDPISSHATLYWYQQALGQGPEFLTYFNYEAQPDKSGLPSDRFSAERPEGSISTLTIQRTEQRDSAMYRCASSLIRGQETQYFGPGTRLLVL.

V gene TRBV19 combines with J gene TRBJ1-1; possible D gene TRBD1, 6 bases. V lost 6 bases to trimming and J lost 1 base, with 9 bases between them. The germline V gene has CDR1 LNHDA and CDR2 SQIVND (reference sequence). The CDR3 covers 13 residues. CDR3 protein: CASRMDRNTEAFF. The CDR3 DNA follows: TGTGCCAGTAGGATGGACAGGAACACTGAAGCTTTCTTT.

In this sample, this clone turned up once. The V gene is TRBV9, the J gene TRBJ2-5; no clear D gene. V lost 0 bases and J 3 bases, leaving 9 bases between the germline ends. Germline assignment: CDR1 SGDLS and CDR2 YYNGEE. The CDR3 has 14 residues. This CDR3 reads CASSVAGQKETQYF. The DNA of the CDR3 is TGTGCCAGCAGCGTAGCTGGTCAAAAAGAGACCCAGTACTTC.

V usage is TRBV4-2 and J usage is TRBJ1-4; maybe TRBD1 (6 bases). Germline V lookup: CDR1 LGHNA, CDR2 YNFKEQ. The V end lost 0 bases, the J end lost 8 bases, and 13 bases lay between the germline ends. The CDR3 is 15 residues long. DNA for the CDR3: TGTGCCAGCAGCCAAGAGACAGGAGCCTACGAAAAACTGTTTTTT. Translation: CASSQETGAYEKLFF.

This clone was seen more than once but under ten times. This sequence joins TRBV5-1 and TRBJ1-1; D is perhaps TRBD1 (6 bases). V lost 3 bases and J lost 0, with 12 bases in between. CDR1 and CDR2 (germline): SGHRS, YFSETQ. The CDR3 is 15 amino acids. The CDR3, as DNA: TGCGCCAGCAGCTCGAGGGGGACAATGAACACTGAAGCTTTCTTT. Residues: CASSSRGTMNTEAFF.

For this clone: The same CDR3 also results from other DNA sequences found in this sample. CDR3 sequence (DNA): TGTGCCAGCAGCCTTGTTCCTAGCTCCTACGAGCAGTACTTC. Its translation is CASSLVPSSYEQYF. The chain uses TRBV7-3 and TRBJ2-7, with D unclear. The V end lost 5 bases, the J end lost 0 bases, and 11 bases lay between the germline ends. CDR1 and CDR2 from the germline V gene are SGHTA and FQGTGA. CDR3 length: 14 amino acids.

A remark on this clone: This specimen includes other DNA sequences encoding the same CDR3. The chain is built from TRBV19 and TRBJ2-2; TRBD2 aligns across 9 bases. Germline loops: CDR1 LNHDA, CDR2 SQIVND (reference sequence). Germline trimming cut 6 bases from V and 1 base from J; bases unmatched to any gene: 0. This CDR3 contains 14 residues. For the CDR3, the DNA is TGTGCCAGTAGGACTAGCGGGAACACCGGGGAGCTGTTTTTT. Protein: CASRTSGNTGELFF.

The chain combines TRBV4-1 with TRBJ2-2; D gene uncertain. Trimming pared 0 bases from V and 3 bases from J, leaving 8 bases between. The CDR3 length is 15 residues. Germline V gene lookup returns CDR1 MGHRA and CDR2 YSYEKL. The CDR3 DNA reads TGCGCCAGCAGCCAAGACCCGGATGACACCGGGGAGCTGTTTTTT. Its protein is CASSQDPDDTGELFF.

The chain carries TRBV9 and TRBJ2-2; perhaps TRBD1 as D (6 bases). Per germline, CDR1 SGDLS and CDR2 YYNGEE. Trimming removed 2 bases from V and 7 bases from J, with 18 bases in between. The CDR3 loop spans 16 amino acids. The CDR3 DNA reads TGTGCCAGCAGCGTTAGTGCCAGACAGGAACACGGGGAGCTGTTTTTT. This encodes CASSVSARQEHGELFF. The full variable domain, rest sourced from reference TRBV9 and TRBJ2-2, is DSGVTQTPKHLITATGQRVTLRCSPRSGDLSVYWYQQSLDQGLQFLIQYYNGEERAKGNILERFSAQQFPDLHSELNLSSLELGDSALYFCASSVSARQEHGELFFGEGSRLTVL.

This clone showed up just once. The chain carries TRBV28 and TRBJ2-7; D could derive from TRBD1 or TRBD2 (5 bases each). Trimming took 2 bases from V and 0 from J, leaving 11 bases between them. Germline CDR1 is MDHEN and CDR2 is SYDVKM. The CDR3 is 15 amino acids. CDR3 residues: CASSLEAGSSYEQYF. In nucleotides, the CDR3 is TGTGCCAGCAGTTTAGAGGCAGGGAGCTCCTACGAGCAGTACTTC. The variable domain in full, completed from reference TRBV28 and TRBJ2-7, reads DVKVTQSSRYLVKRTGEKVFLECVQDMDHENMFWYRQDPGLGLRLIYFSYDVKMKEKGDIPEGYSVSREKKERFSLILESASTNQTSMYLCASSLEAGSSYEQYFGPGTRLTVT.

V gene TRBV30 combines with J gene TRBJ2-1; TRBD2 might be the D (7 bases). The length of the CDR3 is 16 residues. Between the trimmed V and J ends, which lost 4 bases and 7 bases, there was a span of 23 bases. Germline loops: CDR1 GTSNPN, CDR2 SVGIG (reference sequence). The CDR3 loop reads CAWNGGGGRGRNEQFF. CDR3 coding DNA: TGTGCCTGGAATGGGGGGGGCGGGAGAGGTCGAAATGAGCAGTTCTTC.